These 4 T cell receptor beta chains originate from one sample sequenced in a study of T cell responses to AZD1222 COVID-19 vaccine. Profiling relied on immunoSEQ multiplex PCR, and the TCRdb table lists in-frame clones only, not all of them. Of some 140,000 clones in the sample, 88% were seen once. This specimen was peripheral blood, taken on day 0 of AZD1222 vaccination. These receptors all stem from an adult in good health.

This rearrangement joins TRBV19 to TRBJ2-2; no reliable D call. The germline V and J ends were trimmed by 7 bases and 2 bases, with 11 bases remaining between them. The CDR3 sequence is 14 residues long. Germline V gene lookup returns CDR1 LNHDA and CDR2 SQIVND (reference sequence). CDR3 in DNA: TGTGCCAGTATCGACATTCCAAACACCGGGGAGCTGTTTTTT. Translated, it gives CASIDIPNTGELFF.

The V call is TRBV19, the J call TRBJ2-7; 10 bases line up with TRBD1. CDR1 is LNHDA and CDR2 is SQIVND in the germline V gene (reference sequence). The CDR3 runs to 16 residues. After removal of 3 bases from V and 3 bases from J, the junction contained 8 bases not matched to a gene. The CDR3 sequence is CASSIQGGQGNYEQYF. CDR3 nucleotide sequence: TGTGCCAGTAGTATCCAGGGGGGACAGGGGAACTACGAGCAGTACTTC.

Only a few counts were recorded for this clone. The gene calls are TRBV12-3 or TRBV12-4 and TRBJ2-1; D gene ambiguous. The CDR3 has 11 residues. The V end was cut by 3 bases, the J end by 8 bases, with 5 bases between. The CDR3 protein is CASSFVYEQFF. The CDR3 bases are TGTGCCAGCAGTTTTGTCTATGAGCAGTTCTTC.

V usage is TRBV6-5 and J usage is TRBJ1-6; 9 nucleotides match TRBD1. The germline gives CDR1 MNHEY, CDR2 SVGAGI. The CDR3 sequence is 14 residues long. Trimming cost V 7 bases and J 7 bases; bases outside gene matches: 5. The CDR3 protein is CASKGQGINSPLHF. The CDR3 nucleotides read TGTGCCAGCAAGGGACAGGGTATCAATTCACCCCTCCACTTT.